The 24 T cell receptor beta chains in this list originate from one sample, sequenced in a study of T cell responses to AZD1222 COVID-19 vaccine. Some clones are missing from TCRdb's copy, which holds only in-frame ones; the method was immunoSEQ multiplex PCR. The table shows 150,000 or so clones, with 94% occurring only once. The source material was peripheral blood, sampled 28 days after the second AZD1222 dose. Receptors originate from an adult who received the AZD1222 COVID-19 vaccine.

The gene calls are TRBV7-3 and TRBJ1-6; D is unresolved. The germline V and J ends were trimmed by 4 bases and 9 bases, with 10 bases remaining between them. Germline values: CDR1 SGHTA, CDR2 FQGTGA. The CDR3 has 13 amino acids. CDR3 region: CASSSWTGSPLHF. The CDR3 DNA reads TGTGCCAGCAGCTCTTGGACCGGTTCACCCCTCCACTTT.

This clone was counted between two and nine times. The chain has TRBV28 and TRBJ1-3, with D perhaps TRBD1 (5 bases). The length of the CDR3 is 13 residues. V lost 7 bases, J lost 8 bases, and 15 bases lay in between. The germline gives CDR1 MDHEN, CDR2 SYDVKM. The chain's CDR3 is CASIPTGGHTIYF. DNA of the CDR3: TGTGCCAGCATCCCGACGGGGGGTCACACCATATATTTT.

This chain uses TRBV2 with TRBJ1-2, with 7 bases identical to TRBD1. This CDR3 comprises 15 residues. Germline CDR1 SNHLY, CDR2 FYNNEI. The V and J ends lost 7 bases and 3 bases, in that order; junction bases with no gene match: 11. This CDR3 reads CASKRGRFQDYGYTF. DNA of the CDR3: TGTGCCAGCAAGAGGGGGCGCTTCCAGGACTATGGCTACACCTTC.

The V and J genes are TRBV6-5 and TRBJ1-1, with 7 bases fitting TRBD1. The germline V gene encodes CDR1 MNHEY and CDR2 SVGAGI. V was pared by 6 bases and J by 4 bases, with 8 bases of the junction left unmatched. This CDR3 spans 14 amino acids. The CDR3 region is CASSREGAGTEAFF. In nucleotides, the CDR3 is TGTGCCAGCAGCCGAGAGGGGGCAGGCACTGAAGCTTTCTTT.

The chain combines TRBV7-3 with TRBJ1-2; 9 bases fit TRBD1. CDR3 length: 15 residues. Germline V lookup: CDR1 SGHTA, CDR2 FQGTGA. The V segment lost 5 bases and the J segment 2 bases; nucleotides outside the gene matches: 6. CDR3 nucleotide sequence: TGTGCCAGCAGCCCATCGGACAGGGGAAACTATGGCTACACCTTC. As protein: CASSPSDRGNYGYTF.

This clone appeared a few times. The CDR3 reads CASSFGTGGGYTF. DNA of the CDR3: TGTGCCAGCAGTTTCGGGACAGGGGGAGGCTACACCTTC. The chain links TRBV12-3 or TRBV12-4 to TRBJ1-2; 11 nucleotides align to TRBD1. The CDR3 spans 13 residues. V shed 3 bases, J shed 8 bases, and the junction held 2 bases outside the gene matches.

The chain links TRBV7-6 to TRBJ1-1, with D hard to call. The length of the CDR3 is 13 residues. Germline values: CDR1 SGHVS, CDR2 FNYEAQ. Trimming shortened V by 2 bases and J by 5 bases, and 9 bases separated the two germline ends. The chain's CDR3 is CASSLSGVTEAFF. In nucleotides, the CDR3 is TGTGCCAGCAGCTTAAGTGGGGTAACTGAAGCTTTCTTT.

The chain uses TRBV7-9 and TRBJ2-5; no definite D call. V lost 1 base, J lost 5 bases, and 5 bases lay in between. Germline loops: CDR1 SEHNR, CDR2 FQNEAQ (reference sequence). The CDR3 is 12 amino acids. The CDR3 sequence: CASSLGWETQYF. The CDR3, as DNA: TGTGCCAGCAGCTTAGGCTGGGAGACCCAGTACTTC.

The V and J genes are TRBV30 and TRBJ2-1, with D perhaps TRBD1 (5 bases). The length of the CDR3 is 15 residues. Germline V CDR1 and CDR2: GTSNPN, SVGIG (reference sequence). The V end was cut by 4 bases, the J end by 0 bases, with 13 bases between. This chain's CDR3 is CAWTPDTASYNEQFF. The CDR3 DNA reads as TGTGCCTGGACCCCGGACACCGCCTCCTACAATGAGCAGTTCTTC.

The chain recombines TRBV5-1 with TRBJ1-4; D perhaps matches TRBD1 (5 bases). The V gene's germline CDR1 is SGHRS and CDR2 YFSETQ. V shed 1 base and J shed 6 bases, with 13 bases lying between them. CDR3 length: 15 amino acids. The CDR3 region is CASSLRGSRDEKLFF. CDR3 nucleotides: TGCGCCAGCAGCTTGCGGGGGAGTAGGGATGAAAAACTGTTTTTT.

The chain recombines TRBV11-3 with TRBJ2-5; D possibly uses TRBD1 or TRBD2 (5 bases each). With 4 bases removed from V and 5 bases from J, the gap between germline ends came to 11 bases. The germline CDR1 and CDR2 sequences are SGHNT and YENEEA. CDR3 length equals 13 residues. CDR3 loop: CASSSLEGETQYF. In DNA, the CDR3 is TGTGCCAGCAGCTCACTAGAGGGGGAGACCCAGTACTTC.

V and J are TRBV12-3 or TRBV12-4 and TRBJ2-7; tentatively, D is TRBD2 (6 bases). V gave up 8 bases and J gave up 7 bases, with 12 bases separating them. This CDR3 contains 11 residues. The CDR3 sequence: CASGGPWEQYF. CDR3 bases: TGTGCCAGCGGAGGGCCTTGGGAGCAGTACTTC.

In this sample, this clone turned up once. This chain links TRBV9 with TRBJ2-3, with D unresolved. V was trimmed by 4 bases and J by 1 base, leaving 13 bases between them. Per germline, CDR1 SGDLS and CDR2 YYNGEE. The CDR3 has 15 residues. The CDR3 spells CASSKRTLGTDTQYF. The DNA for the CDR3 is TGTGCCAGCAGCAAAAGAACCCTCGGCACAGATACGCAGTATTTT.

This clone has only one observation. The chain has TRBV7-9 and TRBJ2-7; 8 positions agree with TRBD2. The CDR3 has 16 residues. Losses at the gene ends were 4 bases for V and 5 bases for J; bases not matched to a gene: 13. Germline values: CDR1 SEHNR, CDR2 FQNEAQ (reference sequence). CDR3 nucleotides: TGTGCCAGCAGCTCCCGCCGGGCGGGAGGAGTTAACGAGCAGTACTTC. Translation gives CASSSRRAGGVNEQYF.

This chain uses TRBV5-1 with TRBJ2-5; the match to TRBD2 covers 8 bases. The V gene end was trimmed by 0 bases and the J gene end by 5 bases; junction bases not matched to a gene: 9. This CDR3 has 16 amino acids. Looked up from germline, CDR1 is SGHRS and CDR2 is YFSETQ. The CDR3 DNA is TGCGCCAGCAGCTTGGCCCCCAGCGGGAGTGGGGAGACCCAGTACTTC. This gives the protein CASSLAPSGSGETQYF.

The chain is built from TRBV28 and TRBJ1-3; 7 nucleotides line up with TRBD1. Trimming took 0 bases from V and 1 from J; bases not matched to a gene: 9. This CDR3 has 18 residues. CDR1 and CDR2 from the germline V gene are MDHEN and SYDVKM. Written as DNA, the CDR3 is TGTGCCAGCAGTTTATGGGGGCTGACAGGGAGGTCTGGAAACACCATATATTTT. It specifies CASSLWGLTGRSGNTIYF.

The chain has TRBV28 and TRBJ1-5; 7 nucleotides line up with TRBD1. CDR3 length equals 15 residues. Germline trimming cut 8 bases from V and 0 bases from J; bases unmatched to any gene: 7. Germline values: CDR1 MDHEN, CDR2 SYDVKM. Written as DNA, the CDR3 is TGTGCCAGCGACAGGGTTTCCTTTAGCAATCAGCCCCAGCATTTT. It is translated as CASDRVSFSNQPQHF.

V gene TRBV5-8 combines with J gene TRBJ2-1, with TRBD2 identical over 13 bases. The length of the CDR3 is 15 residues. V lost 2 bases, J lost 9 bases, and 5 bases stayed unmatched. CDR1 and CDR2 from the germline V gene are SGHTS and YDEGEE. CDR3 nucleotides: TGTGCCAGCAGCTTCGGGACTAGCGGGACGATTGAGCAGTTCTTC. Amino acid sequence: CASSFGTSGTIEQFF.

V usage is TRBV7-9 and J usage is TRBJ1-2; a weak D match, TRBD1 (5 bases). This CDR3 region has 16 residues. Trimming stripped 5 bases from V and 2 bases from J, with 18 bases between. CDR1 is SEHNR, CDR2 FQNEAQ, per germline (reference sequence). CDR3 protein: CASSLQTGLLNYGYTF. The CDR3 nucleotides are TGTGCCAGCAGCCTACAGACGGGACTCCTAAACTATGGCTACACCTTC.

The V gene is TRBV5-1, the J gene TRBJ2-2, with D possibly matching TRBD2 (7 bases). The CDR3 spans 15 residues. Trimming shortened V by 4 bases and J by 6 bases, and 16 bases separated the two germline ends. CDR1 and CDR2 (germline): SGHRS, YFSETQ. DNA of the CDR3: TGCGCCAGCAGCAGGGAGGGAGCAGGGGCCGGGGAGCTGTTTTTT. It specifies CASSREGAGAGELFF.

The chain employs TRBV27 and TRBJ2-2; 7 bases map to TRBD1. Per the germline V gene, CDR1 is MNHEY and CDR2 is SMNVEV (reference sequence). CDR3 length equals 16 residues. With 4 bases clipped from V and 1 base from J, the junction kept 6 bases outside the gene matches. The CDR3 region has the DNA TGTGCCAGCAGTTCCGTTTGGGACAGGAACACCGGGGAGCTGTTTTTT. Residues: CASSSVWDRNTGELFF.

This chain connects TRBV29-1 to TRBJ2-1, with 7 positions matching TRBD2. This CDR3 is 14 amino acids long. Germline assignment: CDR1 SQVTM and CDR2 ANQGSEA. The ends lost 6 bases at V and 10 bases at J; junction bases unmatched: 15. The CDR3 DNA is TGCAGCGTCTGGGAAACTAGCGCCTCTCTGGAGCAGTTCTTC. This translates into CSVWETSASLEQFF.

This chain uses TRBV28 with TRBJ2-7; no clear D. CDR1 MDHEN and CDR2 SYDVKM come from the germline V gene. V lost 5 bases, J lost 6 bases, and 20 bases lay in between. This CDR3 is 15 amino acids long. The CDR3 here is CASSPHTAEDLEQYF. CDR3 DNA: TGTGCCAGCAGTCCCCACACCGCTGAAGATCTCGAGCAGTACTTC.

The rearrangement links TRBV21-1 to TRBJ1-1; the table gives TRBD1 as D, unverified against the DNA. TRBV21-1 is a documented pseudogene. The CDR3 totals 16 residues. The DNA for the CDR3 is TGTGCCAGCAGCAAAGGACAGGGAACGAGGAGCACTGAAGCTTTCTTT. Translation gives CASSKGQGTRSTEAFF.